This record covers a single T cell receptor (beta chain). This sample was taken from a study of blood T cell repertoires in COVID-19. In the authors' workflow: From reference gene primer amplification, estimates of nucleated cell counts were derived. This table comes from immunoSEQ multiplex PCR, and its TCRdb copy is limited to in-frame clones, with some not included. D and trimming were read from the DNA, whereas the V and J calls and clone size are those reported in that table. The sample shows 150,000 to 200,000 clones, under 90% of them seen only once. This sequence was found in a man in his fifties or sixties who had recovered from COVID-19. The material sequenced was PBMCs or T cells enriched from blood (not recorded which).

CDR3 in DNA: TGTGCCAGCAGCGTAGGTTCAGGGAACAATCAGCCCCAGCATTTT. This gives the protein CASSVGSGNNQPQHF. The V call is TRBV9, the J call TRBJ1-5; D may be TRBD1 (5 bases). The V end was cut by 0 bases, the J end by 3 bases, with 10 bases between. Per the germline V gene, CDR1 is SGDLS and CDR2 is YYNGEE. The CDR3 extends over 15 amino acids.